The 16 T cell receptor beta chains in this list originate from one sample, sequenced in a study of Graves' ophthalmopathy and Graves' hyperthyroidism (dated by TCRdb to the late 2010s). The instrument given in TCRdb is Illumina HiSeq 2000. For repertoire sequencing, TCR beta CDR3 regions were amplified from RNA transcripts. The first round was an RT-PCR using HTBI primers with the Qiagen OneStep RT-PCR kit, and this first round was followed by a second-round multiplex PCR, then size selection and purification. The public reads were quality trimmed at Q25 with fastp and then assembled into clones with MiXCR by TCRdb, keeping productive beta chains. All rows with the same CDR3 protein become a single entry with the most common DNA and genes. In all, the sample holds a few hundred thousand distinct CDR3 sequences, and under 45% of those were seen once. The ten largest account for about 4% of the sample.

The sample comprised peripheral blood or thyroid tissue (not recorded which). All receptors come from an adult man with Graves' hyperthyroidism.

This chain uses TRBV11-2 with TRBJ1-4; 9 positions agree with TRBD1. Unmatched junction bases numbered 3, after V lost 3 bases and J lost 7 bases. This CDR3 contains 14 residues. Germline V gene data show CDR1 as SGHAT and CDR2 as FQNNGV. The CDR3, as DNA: TGTGCCAGCAGCTTTGGGACAGGGACTGAAAAACTGTTTTTT. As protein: CASSFGTGTEKLFF.

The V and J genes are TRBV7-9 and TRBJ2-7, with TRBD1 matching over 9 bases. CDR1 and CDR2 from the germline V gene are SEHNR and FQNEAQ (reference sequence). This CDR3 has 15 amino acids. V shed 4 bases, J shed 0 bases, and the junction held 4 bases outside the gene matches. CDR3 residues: CASSSGQGSSYEQYF. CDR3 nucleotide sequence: TGTGCCAGCAGCTCGGGACAGGGAAGCTCCTACGAGCAGTACTTC.

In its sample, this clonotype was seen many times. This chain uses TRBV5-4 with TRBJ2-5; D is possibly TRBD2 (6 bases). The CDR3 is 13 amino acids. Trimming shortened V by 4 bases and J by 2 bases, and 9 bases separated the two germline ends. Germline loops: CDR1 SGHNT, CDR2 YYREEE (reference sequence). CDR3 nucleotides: TGTGCCAGCAGCCCGACTAGTCAAGAGACCCAGTACTTC. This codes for CASSPTSQETQYF.

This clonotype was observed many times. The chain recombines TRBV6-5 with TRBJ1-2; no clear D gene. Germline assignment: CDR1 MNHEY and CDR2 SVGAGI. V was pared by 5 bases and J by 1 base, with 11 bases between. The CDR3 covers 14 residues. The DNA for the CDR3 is TGTGCCAGCAGTCCGAGTGCAATTAACTATGGCTACACCTTC. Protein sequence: CASSPSAINYGYTF.

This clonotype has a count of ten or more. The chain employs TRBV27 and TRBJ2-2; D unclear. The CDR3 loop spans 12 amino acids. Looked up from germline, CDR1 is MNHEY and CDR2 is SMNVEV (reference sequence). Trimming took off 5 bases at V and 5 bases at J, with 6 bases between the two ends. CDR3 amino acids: CASSRGTGELFF. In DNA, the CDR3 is TGTGCCAGCAGTCGCGGTACCGGGGAGCTGTTTTTT.

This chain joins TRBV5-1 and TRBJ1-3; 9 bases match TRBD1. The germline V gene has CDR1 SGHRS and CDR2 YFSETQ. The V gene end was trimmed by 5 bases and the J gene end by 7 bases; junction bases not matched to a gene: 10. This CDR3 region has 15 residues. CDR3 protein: CASSYTGGDGNTIYF. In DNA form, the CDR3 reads TGCGCCAGCAGTTATACAGGGGGCGACGGGAACACCATATATTTT.

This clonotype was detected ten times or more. CDR3 region: CSARDGSGGSPLHF. CDR3 coding DNA: TGCAGTGCTAGAGATGGGTCAGGGGGTTCACCCCTCCACTTT. The V call is TRBV20-1, the J call TRBJ1-6; 7 bases fit TRBD1. This CDR3 is built from 14 residues. Germline trimming cut 0 bases from V and 9 bases from J; bases unmatched to any gene: 5. Per germline, CDR1 DFQATT and CDR2 SNEGSKA (reference sequence).

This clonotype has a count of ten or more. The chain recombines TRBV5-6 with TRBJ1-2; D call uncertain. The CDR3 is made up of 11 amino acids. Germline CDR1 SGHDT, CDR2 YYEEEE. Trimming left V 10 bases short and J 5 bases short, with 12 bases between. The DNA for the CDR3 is TGTGCCGCATCTGCGGGATATGGCTACACCTTC. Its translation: CAASAGYGYTF.

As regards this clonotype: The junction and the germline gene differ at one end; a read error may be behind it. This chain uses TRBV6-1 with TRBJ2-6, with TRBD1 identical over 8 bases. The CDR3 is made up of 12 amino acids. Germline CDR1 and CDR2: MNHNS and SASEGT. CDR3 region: CASRQGGNVLTF. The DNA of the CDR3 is TGTGCCAGCAGACAGGGGGGCAACGTCCTGACTTTC.

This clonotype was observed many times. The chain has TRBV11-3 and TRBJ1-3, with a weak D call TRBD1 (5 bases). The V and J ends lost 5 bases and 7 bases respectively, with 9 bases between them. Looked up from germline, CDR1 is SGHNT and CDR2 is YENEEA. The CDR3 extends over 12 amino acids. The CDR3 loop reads CASSREGNTIYF. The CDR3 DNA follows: TGTGCCAGCAGCCGAGAGGGGAACACCATATATTTT.

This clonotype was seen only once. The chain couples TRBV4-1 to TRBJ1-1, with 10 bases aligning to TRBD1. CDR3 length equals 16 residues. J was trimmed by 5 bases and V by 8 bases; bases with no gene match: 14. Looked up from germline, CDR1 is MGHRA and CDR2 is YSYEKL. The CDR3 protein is CASGLTPGQGWTEAFF. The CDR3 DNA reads TGCGCCAGCGGCCTAACTCCGGGACAGGGGTGGACTGAAGCTTTCTTT.

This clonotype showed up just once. The CDR3 bases are TGCAGCGTTGCCGGGTTCGCAAACACCATATATTTT. Amino acids: CSVAGFANTIYF. The chain is built from TRBV29-1 and TRBJ1-3; D uncertain. CDR3 length: 12 residues. Germline V gene sequence: CDR1 SQVTM, CDR2 ANQGSEA. The V end lost 4 bases, the J end lost 6 bases, and 10 bases lay between the germline ends.

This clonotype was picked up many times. CDR3 in DNA: TGCAGTGCTAGAGATGTCCAGGGAACCTACGAGCAGTACTTC. This translates into CSARDVQGTYEQYF. The gene calls are TRBV20-1 and TRBJ2-7, with TRBD1 as a possible D gene (5 bases). From germline, CDR1 is DFQATT and CDR2 SNEGSKA (reference sequence). V dropped 0 bases and J dropped 2 bases, with 11 bases sitting between them. This CDR3 has 14 residues.

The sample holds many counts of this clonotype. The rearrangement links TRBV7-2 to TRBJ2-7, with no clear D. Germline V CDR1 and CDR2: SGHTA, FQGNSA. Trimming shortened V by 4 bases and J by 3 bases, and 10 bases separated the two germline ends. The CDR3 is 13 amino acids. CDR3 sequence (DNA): TGTGCCAGCAGCTCCGACGGAAACTACGAGCAGTACTTC. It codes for CASSSDGNYEQYF.

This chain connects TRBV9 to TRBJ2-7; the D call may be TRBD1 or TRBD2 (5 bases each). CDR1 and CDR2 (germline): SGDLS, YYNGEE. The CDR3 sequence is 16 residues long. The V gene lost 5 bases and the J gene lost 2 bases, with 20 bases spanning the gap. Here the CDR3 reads CASSFMLRGSPYEQYF. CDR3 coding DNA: TGTGCCAGCAGTTTCATGTTACGGGGCAGTCCCTACGAGCAGTACTTC.

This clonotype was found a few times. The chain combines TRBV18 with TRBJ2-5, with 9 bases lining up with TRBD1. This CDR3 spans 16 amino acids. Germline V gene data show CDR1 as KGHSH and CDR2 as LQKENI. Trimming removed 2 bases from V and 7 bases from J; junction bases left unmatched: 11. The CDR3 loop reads CASSPSGQGTERTQYF. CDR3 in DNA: TGTGCCAGCTCACCATCCGGACAGGGGACAGAGAGGACCCAGTACTTC.